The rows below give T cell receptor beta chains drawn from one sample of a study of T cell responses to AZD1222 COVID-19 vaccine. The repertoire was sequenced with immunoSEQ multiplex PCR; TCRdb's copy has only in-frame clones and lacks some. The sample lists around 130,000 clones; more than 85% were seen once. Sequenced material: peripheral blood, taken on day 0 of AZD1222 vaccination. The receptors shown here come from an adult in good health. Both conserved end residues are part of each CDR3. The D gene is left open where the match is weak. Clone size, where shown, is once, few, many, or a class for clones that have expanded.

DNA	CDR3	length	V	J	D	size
TGTGCCAGCAGCGACGGACAGGGTCCTTCACCCCTCCACTTT	CASSDGQGPSPLHF	14	TRBV9	TRBJ1-6	TRBD1	NA
TGTGCCAGCACTCAGGACAGGGGAAGCACTGAAGCTTTCTTT	CASTQDRGSTEAFF	14	TRBV2	TRBJ1-1	TRBD1	NA
TGTGCCAGCACCTCGAACCCGCGGAGGGCACATGGCTACACCTTC	CASTSNPRRAHGYTF	15	TRBV27	TRBJ1-2	NA	NA
TGTGCCAGTAGTATGACTAGCGGGAGCAATGAGCAGTTCTTC	CASSMTSGSNEQFF	14	TRBV19	TRBJ2-1	TRBD2	NA
TGTGCCAGCAGCTTAAACGCAGGCCTCTATGGCTACACCTTC	CASSLNAGLYGYTF	14	TRBV11-1	TRBJ1-2	NA	NA
TGTGCCACCAGTGAACCTAGCGGGAACTCCCAAGAGACCCAGTACTTC	CATSEPSGNSQETQYF	16	TRBV24-1	TRBJ2-5	TRBD2	NA
TGCGCCAGCAGCTTGGGACGGACCCGCTCCTACAATGAGCAGTTCTTC	CASSLGRTRSYNEQFF	16	TRBV5-1	TRBJ2-1	NA	NA
TGTGCCAGTAGCCCCACAGGGGGCGGCTACACCTTC	CASSPTGGGYTF	12	TRBV19	TRBJ1-2	TRBD1	NA
TGTGCCACCACTCCGACTAGCGGGATATATGAGCAGTTCTTC	CATTPTSGIYEQFF	14	TRBV24-1	TRBJ2-1	TRBD2	NA
TGTGCCAGCACCTCCCGACTAGCGGGAGAATCTACCGGGGAGCTGTTTTTT	CASTSRLAGESTGELFF	17	TRBV27	TRBJ2-2	TRBD2	NA
TGCGCCAGCAGCCAAGATGGTAATCCCGGGGGGAACACTGAAGCTTTCTTT	CASSQDGNPGGNTEAFF	17	TRBV4-3	TRBJ1-1	NA	NA
TGTGCCACCAGCGGGGGACTAGCGAAAAGCTCTGGGGCCAACGTCCTGACTTTC	CATSGGLAKSSGANVLTF	18	TRBV15	TRBJ2-6	TRBD2	NA
TGTGCCAGCAGTTCCGACCACTTACAGGCTCCTAGCACAGATACGCAGTATTTT	CASSSDHLQAPSTDTQYF	18	TRBV27	TRBJ2-3	NA	NA
TGTGCCTGGAGTCTGATAAACACCGGGGAGCTGTTTTTT	CAWSLINTGELFF	13	TRBV30	TRBJ2-2	NA	NA
TGTGCCAGCTCACCGCTGAGTCCCGAGAACACTGAAGCTTTCTTT	CASSPLSPENTEAFF	15	TRBV18	TRBJ1-1	NA	NA
TGCGCCAGCAGCTTGTTAGTGGGGCCCTACGAGCAGTACTTC	CASSLLVGPYEQYF	14	TRBV5-1	TRBJ2-7	NA	NA
TGTGCCAGTAGTAAGCCAGGGTTGAACACCGGGGAGCTGTTTTTT	CASSKPGLNTGELFF	15	TRBV19	TRBJ2-2	NA	once
TGTGCCAGCAGCTCTGACACGGTTAACTATGGCTACACCTTC	CASSSDTVNYGYTF	14	TRBV5-4	TRBJ1-2	NA	NA
TGTGCCAGCAGCTTCGGGCGGGGGGTCACCGGGGAGCTGTTTTTT	CASSFGRGVTGELFF	15	TRBV11-2	TRBJ2-2	TRBD2	NA
TGTGCCTGGAGTGTACGTCTAGGTCAGCCAAGCACCGGGGAGCTGTTTTTT	CAWSVRLGQPSTGELFF	17	TRBV30	TRBJ2-2	NA	NA
TGTGCCAGCAGTCATAACACCGGGGAGCTGTTTTTT	CASSHNTGELFF	12	TRBV27	TRBJ2-2	NA	NA
TGTGCCAGCATTTGGCCAGGGGGCCGAAACTATGGCTACACCTTC	CASIWPGGRNYGYTF	15	TRBV6-5	TRBJ1-2	TRBD1	NA
TGTGCCAGCTCACCGCCGTCCGTGGGCTATGGCTACACCTTC	CASSPPSVGYGYTF	14	TRBV18	TRBJ1-2	NA	NA
TGTGCCTGGAGTAATGTAGGGTTCGGAGACATTCAGTACTTC	CAWSNVGFGDIQYF	14	TRBV30	TRBJ2-4	NA	once
TGTGCCAGCGGGACAGGGAAATCAGCGGGCACCATATATTTT	CASGTGKSAGTIYF	14	TRBV6-6	TRBJ1-3	TRBD1	NA
TGTGCCACCAGCAGGGTGGGGAACACTGAAGCTTTCTTT	CATSRVGNTEAFF	13	TRBV15	TRBJ1-1	NA	NA
TGTGCCAGCAGCTCGCCGGGACAGTGGTATGGCTACACCTTC	CASSSPGQWYGYTF	14	TRBV5-4	TRBJ1-2	TRBD1	NA
TGTGCCAGCAGCGTCCAAATAGCGGACAGGACTTACTCTGGGGCCAACGTCCTGACTTTC	CASSVQIADRTYSGANVLTF	20	TRBV9	TRBJ2-6	NA	NA
TGTGCCAGCAGCCAAGCTTCAGGGTCACAGCATGAGCAGTTCTTC	CASSQASGSQHEQFF	15	TRBV14	TRBJ2-1	NA	NA
TGTGCCAGCAGCTTCGGACAGGGGATGTATCAGCCCCAGCATTTT	CASSFGQGMYQPQHF	15	TRBV5-6	TRBJ1-5	TRBD1	NA
TGTGCCAGCAGCTTAGACAGGGACGAAAAACTGTTTTTT	CASSLDRDEKLFF	13	TRBV7-8	TRBJ1-4	NA	NA
TGCAGTGCTAGTTTGACTAGCGGGGGGGAAAGTGAGAAGTACTTC	CSASLTSGGESEKYF	15	TRBV20-1	TRBJ2-5	TRBD2	once
TGTGCCAGCAGAGACAGGGGGCCCTACGAGCAGTACTTC	CASRDRGPYEQYF	13	TRBV2	TRBJ2-7	TRBD1	NA
TGTGCCAGCAGCCCATGGAGTATTAGTGGCACTGAAGCTTTCTTT	CASSPWSISGTEAFF	15	TRBV6-5	TRBJ1-1	NA	NA
TGTGCCACCAGCAGGGCAGGAAACACCATATATTTT	CATSRAGNTIYF	12	TRBV15	TRBJ1-3	NA	NA
TGTGCCAGCAGTTTAGGGTCCTCGGAGACCGGGGAGCTGTTTTTT	CASSLGSSETGELFF	15	TRBV28	TRBJ2-2	NA	NA
TGTGCCAGTAGTCCAATAACGGGTGAAGGGGGCGCGTACTATGGCTACACCTTC	CASSPITGEGGAYYGYTF	18	TRBV19	TRBJ1-2	TRBD1	NA
TGTGCCAGCAGAACAGAGGGACAGAACACTGAAGCTTTCTTT	CASRTEGQNTEAFF	14	TRBV7-9	TRBJ1-1	NA	NA
TGTGCCAGCAGTGGCGGGTTCGAGCAGTACTTC	CASSGGFEQYF	11	TRBV25-1	TRBJ2-7	NA	NA
TGTGCCAGCAGCTTCCAGGGGAATAATCAGCCCCAGCATTTT	CASSFQGNNQPQHF	14	TRBV7-8	TRBJ1-5	NA	NA
TGTGCCAGCAGCCAAGTCATGACCGCTCGGGAGCTGTTTTTT	CASSQVMTARELFF	14	TRBV4-2	TRBJ2-2	NA	NA
TGCGCCAGCAGCCAAGAGAATTGGGAGAATTCACCCCTCCACTTT	CASSQENWENSPLHF	15	TRBV4-1	TRBJ1-6	NA	NA
TGTGCCAGCAGCGCCTCACCGGGACTTACAAACAATGAGCAGTTCTTC	CASSASPGLTNNEQFF	16	TRBV9	TRBJ2-1	NA	NA
TGTGCCAGCACCAACGGTGGGGCAGGCCTGCGCTATGGCTACACCTTC	CASTNGGAGLRYGYTF	16	TRBV9	TRBJ1-2	NA	NA
TGTGCCAGCAGTCGCTGGGGTAGCGGAAAAGAGACCCAGTACTTC	CASSRWGSGKETQYF	15	TRBV5-6	TRBJ2-5	NA	NA